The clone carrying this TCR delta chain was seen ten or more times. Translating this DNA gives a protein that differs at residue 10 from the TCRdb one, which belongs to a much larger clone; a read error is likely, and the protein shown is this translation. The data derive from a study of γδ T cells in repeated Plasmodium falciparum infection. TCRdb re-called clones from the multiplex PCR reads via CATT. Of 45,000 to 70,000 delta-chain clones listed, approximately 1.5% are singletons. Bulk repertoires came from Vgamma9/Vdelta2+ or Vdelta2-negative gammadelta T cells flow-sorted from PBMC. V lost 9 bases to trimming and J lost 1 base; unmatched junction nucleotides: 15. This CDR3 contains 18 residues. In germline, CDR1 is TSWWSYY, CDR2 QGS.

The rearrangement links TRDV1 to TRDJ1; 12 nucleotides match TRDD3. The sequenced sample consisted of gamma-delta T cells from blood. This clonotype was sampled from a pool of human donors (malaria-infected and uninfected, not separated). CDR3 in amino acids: CALWIWGIRTRPTDKLIF. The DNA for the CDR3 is TGTGCTCTCTGGATCTGGGGGATACGCACTCGGCCCACCGATAAACTCATCTTT.